This is a list of T cell receptor beta chains from one sample in a study of T-cell memory formation after mild COVID-19. Each CDR3 protein is one row after TCRdb ran MiXCR on the 5' RACE reads. The sample has roughly 150,000 distinct CDR3 sequences; roughly a quarter are singletons. The sample consisted of PBMCs or a T cell subset sorted from them (not recorded which). The receptors were sampled from an adult woman who had mild COVID-19 (a few samples of this study predate the infection). Cell type and time point are not known. CDR3s include the opening cysteine and the closing phenylalanine or tryptophan. Fields, in order: V gene, clone size, J gene, D gene, CDR3 protein, CDR3 DNA. The D gene is left open where the match is weak. Size is stated for part of the rows, as once, few or many counts, or as a class when the clone is expanded.

TRBV7-9	-	TRBJ2-7	-	CASSFYRREYEQYF	TGTGCCAGCAGTTTTTACAGGCGGGAATACGAGCAGTACTTC
TRBV28	-	TRBJ2-5	TRBD1	CASSFPGQRRETQYF	TGTGCCAGCAGTTTTCCGGGACAGCGAAGAGAGACCCAGTACTTC
TRBV9	-	TRBJ2-2	TRBD1	CASSVTGALTGELFF	TGTGCCAGCAGCGTGACAGGGGCCCTCACCGGGGAGCTGTTTTTT
TRBV7-9	-	TRBJ2-1	-	CATDRLNYNEQFF	TGTGCCACTGACAGGCTCAATTACAATGAGCAGTTCTTC
TRBV12-3/TRBV12-4	-	TRBJ1-1	-	CASSPELGAKNTEAFF	TGTGCCAGCAGCCCCGAGTTGGGGGCGAAGAACACTGAAGCTTTCTTT
TRBV6-2/TRBV6-3	-	TRBJ1-2	-	CASSLTDSYGYTF	TGTGCCAGCAGCCTAACTGACAGCTATGGCTACACCTTC
TRBV12-3/TRBV12-4	few	TRBJ2-3	TRBD2	CASSPSGEYGDTQYF	TGTGCCAGCAGTCCGAGCGGGGAGTATGGAGATACGCAGTATTTT
TRBV30	few	TRBJ2-5	TRBD2	CAWKSRGGAEETQYF	TGTGCCTGGAAGTCCCGCGGGGGGGCCGAGGAGACCCAGTACTTC
TRBV19	-	TRBJ2-7	TRBD2	CASSIRLAGPLYEQYF	TGTGCCAGTAGTATTCGGCTAGCGGGTCCGTTGTACGAGCAGTACTTC
TRBV7-3	few	TRBJ2-5	TRBD1	CASSQTGGAETQYF	TGTGCCAGCAGCCAGACAGGGGGGGCGGAGACCCAGTACTTC
TRBV27	-	TRBJ1-1	TRBD1	CASSPPTGSEAFF	TGTGCCAGCTCCCCTCCGACAGGGTCTGAAGCTTTCTTT
TRBV27	few	TRBJ2-7	TRBD1	CASSPTGTGLYEQYF	TGTGCCAGCAGCCCCACCGGGACAGGGTTATACGAGCAGTACTTC
TRBV27	-	TRBJ2-3	TRBD2	CASSLRTSGGFVDTQYF	TGTGCCAGCAGTCTCAGGACTAGCGGGGGGTTTGTAGATACGCAGTATTTT
TRBV28	few	TRBJ2-5	-	CASSFLEETQYF	TGTGCCAGCAGTTTCTTGGAAGAGACCCAGTACTTC
TRBV6-6	-	TRBJ1-2	-	CASSPGLLPGDYGYTF	TGTGCCAGCAGCCCCGGACTTCTCCCCGGCGACTATGGCTACACCTTC
TRBV6-5	-	TRBJ2-3	TRBD1	CASSIQGDYDTQYF	TGTGCCAGCAGTATCCAGGGGGATTACGATACGCAGTATTTT
TRBV11-3	-	TRBJ2-1	-	CASSFRDPGNEQFF	TGTGCCAGCAGCTTCCGGGACCCAGGGAATGAGCAGTTCTTC
TRBV4-1	few	TRBJ2-3	TRBD2	CASSQGFSGGAIETQYF	TGCGCCAGCAGCCAAGGCTTTAGCGGGGGGGCCATTGAGACGCAGTATTTT
TRBV7-9	many	TRBJ2-1	-	CASSFGIDEQFF	TGTGCCAGCAGCTTCGGGATAGATGAGCAGTTCTTC
TRBV4-3	-	TRBJ1-4	-	CASSQQNREGKLFF	TGCGCCAGCAGCCAACAGAACCGAGAGGGAAAACTGTTTTTT
TRBV7-6	-	TRBJ2-7	-	CASSLSIRYEQYF	TGTGCCAGCAGCTTATCCATCCGGTACGAGCAGTACTTC
TRBV7-6	-	TRBJ1-2	TRBD1	CASSLAGTGGEGYTF	TGTGCCAGCAGCCTAGCCGGGACAGGGGGCGAAGGCTACACCTTC
TRBV7-9	-	TRBJ2-7	-	CASLLGHFTRRQYF	TGTGCCAGCCTCTTAGGTCATTTCACCCGTAGACAGTACTTC
TRBV12-3/TRBV12-4	many	TRBJ2-1	-	CASSPGTAGYEQFF	TGTGCCAGCAGTCCAGGGACAGCGGGGTATGAGCAGTTCTTC
TRBV5-6	-	TRBJ1-6	-	CASSLNTEGSPLHF	TGTGCCAGCAGCTTGAACACTGAGGGATCACCCCTCCACTTT
TRBV5-1	few	TRBJ1-2	-	CASSLGPDRGYYGYTF	TGCGCCAGCAGCTTGGGGCCTGACAGAGGATACTATGGCTACACCTTC
TRBV29-1	few	TRBJ2-3	TRBD2	CSVERREEVTDTQYF	TGCAGCGTTGAGCGACGGGAGGAGGTCACAGATACGCAGTATTTT
TRBV11-2	many	TRBJ2-1	TRBD2	CASSSTSGSYNEQFF	TGTGCCAGCAGTTCGACTAGCGGGTCCTACAATGAGCAGTTCTTC
TRBV9	many	TRBJ2-5	-	CASRGDEETQYF	TGTGCCAGCAGGGGCGATGAAGAGACCCAGTACTTC
TRBV5-1	-	TRBJ2-7	-	CASSPGDIPYEQYF	TGCGCCAGCAGCCCGGGGGACATCCCCTACGAGCAGTACTTC
TRBV5-1	-	TRBJ1-1	-	CASSFGPGAPEAFF	TGCGCCAGCAGCTTTGGACCGGGAGCTCCTGAAGCTTTCTTT
TRBV24-1	-	TRBJ1-1	-	CATEDGNTEAFF	TGTGCCACCGAGGACGGAAACACTGAAGCTTTCTTT
TRBV9	-	TRBJ1-1	-	CASSVEQGALNTEAFF	TGTGCCAGCAGCGTAGAACAGGGCGCATTGAACACTGAAGCTTTCTTT
TRBV4-2	few	TRBJ2-1	-	CASSQEDRNPYNEQFF	TGTGCCAGCAGCCAAGAGGACCGAAATCCGTACAATGAGCAGTTCTTC
TRBV7-2	-	TRBJ2-5	-	CASSSSPQETQYF	TGTGCCAGCAGTTCGAGTCCCCAAGAGACCCAGTACTTC
TRBV5-1	few	TRBJ1-5	-	CASSLGDGQPQHF	TGCGCCAGCAGCTTGGGGGATGGTCAGCCCCAGCATTTT
TRBV5-1	-	TRBJ1-2	-	CASSDTGQGYTF	TGCGCCAGCAGCGATACAGGGCAGGGCTACACCTTC
TRBV9	-	TRBJ2-2	TRBD1	CASSSRDRDSGELFF	TGTGCCAGCAGCAGCCGGGACAGGGATTCCGGGGAGCTGTTTTTT
TRBV7-9	few	TRBJ1-4	-	CASSLADTRINEKLFF	TGTGCCAGCAGCTTAGCCGATACCAGGATTAATGAAAAACTGTTTTTT
TRBV4-3	few	TRBJ2-5	-	CASSQDAWETQYF	TGCGCCAGCAGCCAGGACGCCTGGGAGACCCAGTACTTC
TRBV29-1	few	TRBJ2-7	-	CSVVVHEQYF	TGCAGCGTTGTAGTCCACGAGCAGTACTTC
TRBV12-3/TRBV12-4	-	TRBJ2-5	-	CASNFGRNEETQYF	TGTGCCAGCAACTTCGGTAGAAACGAGGAGACCCAGTACTTC
TRBV7-9	few	TRBJ2-5	TRBD2	CASSSGLAVETQYF	TGTGCCAGCAGCTCGGGACTAGCGGTGGAGACCCAGTACTTC
TRBV29-1	-	TRBJ2-3	-	CSVGKTGRGTDTQYF	TGCAGCGTCGGCAAGACGGGCCGGGGCACAGATACGCAGTATTTT
TRBV5-1	-	TRBJ1-2	-	CASSSGRAQTYGYTF	TGCGCCAGCAGTTCAGGTCGGGCCCAAACCTATGGCTACACCTTC